One and the same sample provided the 3 T cell receptor beta chains below, sequenced in a study of blood T cell repertoires in COVID-19. Produced via immunoSEQ multiplex PCR; TCRdb's table is partial and in-frame only. There are about 210,000 clones in the sample; about 83% occur only once, and less than 3% lies in the top ten. Sequenced material: peripheral blood. These receptors were obtained from a man aged 50-59 years with active or convalescent COVID-19.

In this sample, this clone turned up once. The chain is built from TRBV18 and TRBJ1-5; the D gene is possibly TRBD1 (6 bases). The germline V gene encodes CDR1 KGHSH and CDR2 LQKENI. The CDR3 extends over 15 amino acids. The V gene lost 5 bases and the J gene lost 6 bases, with 17 bases spanning the gap. CDR3 nucleotide sequence: TGTGCCAGCTCAAACCAGCAGGGGATTGGTCAGCCCCAGCATTTT. This codes for CASSNQQGIGQPQHF.

V is TRBV6-5 and J is TRBJ2-7, with D possibly TRBD2 on 6 matching bases. Between the trimmed V and J ends, which lost 6 bases and 2 bases, there was a span of 17 bases. The CDR3 consists of 15 residues. The germline V gene has CDR1 MNHEY and CDR2 SVGAGI. The CDR3 DNA is TGTGCCAGCAGCGTTTCGGACGGGAGCCCCTACGAGCAGTACTTC. Protein: CASSVSDGSPYEQYF.

The V call is TRBV6-5, the J call TRBJ2-7; 8 bases are a match to TRBD2. With V trimmed by 7 bases and J by 0 bases, 8 bases remained unmatched. The CDR3 extends over 15 amino acids. The germline V gene encodes CDR1 MNHEY and CDR2 SVGAGI. CDR3 sequence (DNA): TGTGCCAGCATCCTTAGCGGGGCCATCTCCTACGAGCAGTACTTC. Its translation: CASILSGAISYEQYF.